This is a list of T cell receptor beta chains from one sample in a study of technical replicates of blood from a few donors. Profiling relied on immunoSEQ multiplex PCR, and the TCRdb table lists in-frame clones only, not all of them. This table has around 83,000 clones, approximately 92% appearing once. Sequenced: T cells isolated from PBMCs. These receptors all stem from a human donor in good health. Each CDR3 is given with its conserved first and last residue. Each record gives: clone size, V gene, J gene, D gene, CDR3 DNA, CDR3 protein. D genes are given only for firm matches. Only some rows state a clone size, as once, few, many or a class for expanded clones.

few	TRBV19	TRBJ2-2	TRBD1	TGTGCCAGTAGACGAGGGACAGTTAACACCGGGGAGCTGTTTTTT	CASRRGTVNTGELFF
-	TRBV7-9	TRBJ1-3	-	TGTGCCAGCAGCTTATATTTGTCCGGGGGGACAATCTCTGGAAACACCATATATTTT	CASSLYLSGGTISGNTIYF
-	TRBV29-1	TRBJ2-5	-	TGCAGCGTGAGTGTGAAAGGTGGGGGCCATCAAGAGACCCAGTACTTC	CSVSVKGGGHQETQYF
-	TRBV10-3	TRBJ2-7	TRBD2	TGTGCCATCAGTGAGTCCGGGACTAGCGCCCGTATGGAGCAGTACTTC	CAISESGTSARMEQYF
-	TRBV2	TRBJ2-7	TRBD1	TGTGCCAGCAGTGAAGCTGGACAGGACAGGTCGGAGCAGTACTTC	CASSEAGQDRSEQYF
-	TRBV7-9	TRBJ2-7	TRBD2	TGTGCCAGCAGCTTGACTAGCGGCTACGAGCAGTACTTC	CASSLTSGYEQYF
-	TRBV5-1	TRBJ1-2	-	TGCGCCAGCAGCTTGGACCGGGGGGTTGGCTACACCTTC	CASSLDRGVGYTF
-	TRBV7-9	TRBJ1-5	TRBD1	TGTGCCAGCAGCAACGGGACAGGGATGTTGCCCCAGCATTTT	CASSNGTGMLPQHF
-	TRBV10-3	TRBJ2-7	TRBD1	TGTGCCATCAAGCGACAGGGATCCTACGAGCAGTACTTC	CAIKRQGSYEQYF
-	TRBV2	TRBJ2-5	-	TGTGCCAGCAGTGATAGGACAGTACAAGAGACCCAGTACTTC	CASSDRTVQETQYF
-	TRBV5-5	TRBJ2-1	-	TGTGCCAGCATGGCGGGCGGTAGCTCCTACAATGAGCAGTTCTTC	CASMAGGSSYNEQFF
-	TRBV9	TRBJ1-2	-	TGTGCCAGCAGCGGGCAAAGAGGGCCCTATGGCTACACCTTC	CASSGQRGPYGYTF
-	TRBV7-2	TRBJ1-1	TRBD1	TGTGCCAGCAGCTTAGTGGGGACAGGGAGGGACACTGAAGCTTTCTTT	CASSLVGTGRDTEAFF
once	TRBV9	TRBJ2-2	TRBD2	TGTGCCAGCAGCGGGGGGGGGACCGGGGAGCTGTTTTTT	CASSGGGTGELFF
-	TRBV6-5	TRBJ1-1	-	TGTGCCAGCAGTACCACAGGCAGGCCCCTTGAAGCTTTCTTT	CASSTTGRPLEAFF
-	TRBV27	TRBJ2-7	-	TGTGCCAGCAGTTTAGGGGCCCTCTACGAGCAGTACTTC	CASSLGALYEQYF
-	TRBV4-1	TRBJ2-7	TRBD2	TGCGCCAGCAGCCAAGCTCCTAGCGGGGAGTACGAGCAGTACTTC	CASSQAPSGEYEQYF
-	TRBV9	TRBJ1-1	-	TGTGCCAGCAGCGTGACGGGGGAGGTAAATACTGAAGCTTTCTTT	CASSVTGEVNTEAFF
few	TRBV28	TRBJ1-1	-	TGTGCCAGCAGTCCTCGGGGGGACACTGAAGCTTTCTTT	CASSPRGDTEAFF
-	TRBV2	TRBJ2-2	-	TGTGCCAGCAGCCCCAGAGGGAACACCGGGGAGCTGTTTTTT	CASSPRGNTGELFF
once	TRBV4-1	TRBJ1-4	-	TGCGCCAGCAGCCAAGAGGTAGTAGGAGGGAATGAAAAACTGTTTTTT	CASSQEVVGGNEKLFF
-	TRBV4-1	TRBJ2-2	TRBD2	TGCGCCAGCAGCCGGGGGGGGAACACCGGGGAGCTGTTTTTT	CASSRGGNTGELFF
-	TRBV28	TRBJ1-1	-	TGTGCCAGCAGCCCGGGGGGTTTCACTGAAGCTTTCTTT	CASSPGGFTEAFF
-	TRBV6-5	TRBJ1-1	-	TGTGCCAGCACCGATCTGACACGTAACACTGAAGCTTTCTTT	CASTDLTRNTEAFF
once	TRBV7-2	TRBJ2-7	TRBD1	TGTGCCAGCAGCCCGACCGGGACAGGCTTCTACGAGCAGTACTTC	CASSPTGTGFYEQYF
-	TRBV5-6	TRBJ2-2	TRBD2	TGTGCCAGCAGCTTGCGCAGCGGGGGGAACACCGGGGAGCTGTTTTTT	CASSLRSGGNTGELFF
once	TRBV11-3	TRBJ2-1	-	TGTGCCAGCAGCTTAGGGATGGGGAGTGGGTTCTTC	CASSLGMGSGFF
-	TRBV6-1	TRBJ2-3	-	TGTGCCACCGCGAGGGCGGGGGCCACAGATACGCAGTATTTT	CATARAGATDTQYF
-	TRBV6-5	TRBJ2-7	TRBD1	TGTGCCAGCAGTTCCGGGACAGGGCGGACTTACGAGCAGTACTTC	CASSSGTGRTYEQYF
-	TRBV9	TRBJ1-1	-	TGTGCCAGCAGCGTAGAGGCGGTGAACACTGAAGCTTTCTTT	CASSVEAVNTEAFF
-	TRBV5-1	TRBJ2-5	TRBD2	TGCGCCAGCAGCCTGGGACTAGCTGCAGAGACCCAGTACTTC	CASSLGLAAETQYF
-	TRBV11-2	TRBJ1-4	-	TGTGCCAGCAGCTTTTTGGGCAATGAAAAACTGTTTTTT	CASSFLGNEKLFF
-	TRBV6-5	TRBJ1-1	-	TGTGCCAGCAGTTCCCCCGATCAGGTCATGAACACTGAAGCTTTCTTT	CASSSPDQVMNTEAFF
-	TRBV28	TRBJ2-5	-	TGTGCCAGCAGTTTCAAGTTTTTTCTAACGGAGACCCAGTACTTC	CASSFKFFLTETQYF
-	TRBV4-2	TRBJ2-7	TRBD2	TGTGCCAGCAGCCAAGAAGGTAGCGGGGGGTACGAGCAGTACTTC	CASSQEGSGGYEQYF
once	TRBV5-6	TRBJ1-5	-	TGTGCCAGCAGTTATCAGGGGTTCTATAGCAATCAGCCCCAGCATTTT	CASSYQGFYSNQPQHF
-	TRBV7-8	TRBJ1-2	-	TGTGCCAGCAGAGGACTAGGGCCAAGGGTTGCGGGGAAAGGCTACACCTTC	CASRGLGPRVAGKGYTF
-	TRBV27	TRBJ1-4	-	TGTGCCAGCAGTAAGTGGTCCGGGGAAACCCATGAAAAACTGTTTTTT	CASSKWSGETHEKLFF
-	TRBV10-2	TRBJ2-7	-	TGCGCCAGCAGTGAGCCTGCCGCATTGAGCTCCTACGAGCAGTACTTC	CASSEPAALSSYEQYF
-	TRBV5-1	TRBJ2-3	TRBD1	TGCGCCAGCAGCCTCGGGACAGGGAGGACAGATACGCAGTATTTT	CASSLGTGRTDTQYF
-	TRBV11-3	TRBJ1-1	-	TGTGCCAGCAGCTTGGCAGGCAACACTGAAGCTTTCTTT	CASSLAGNTEAFF
-	TRBV5-4	TRBJ1-2	-	TGTGCCAGCATTGTCAGGGGCTCAAACTATGGCTACACCTTC	CASIVRGSNYGYTF
-	TRBV6-1	TRBJ2-7	TRBD1	TGTGCCAGCAGCGAGACAGGGCGTAAGCAGTACTTC	CASSETGRKQYF
-	TRBV9	TRBJ2-5	-	TGTGCCAGCAGCGTAGAAGGAGGCACCTCGTACCAAGAGACCCAGTACTTC	CASSVEGGTSYQETQYF
-	TRBV7-3	TRBJ2-1	-	TGTGCCAGCAAGGCCGGGAACAATGAGCAGTTCTTC	CASKAGNNEQFF
-	TRBV4-1	TRBJ1-1	-	TGCGCCAGCAGCCGGACCGGGACAAAGAACACTGAAGCTTTCTTT	CASSRTGTKNTEAFF
-	TRBV6-6	TRBJ2-1	TRBD2	TGTGCCAGCAGTGTGACTAGCGGGGGGAATAATGAGCAGTTCTTC	CASSVTSGGNNEQFF